These T cell receptor beta chains were read from a single sample in a study of T cell responses to AZD1222 COVID-19 vaccine. Clones were read by immunoSEQ multiplex PCR, and TCRdb kept only the in-frame ones, dropping some. The sample shows some 140,000 clones, roughly nine tenths of them seen only once. Sequences were derived from peripheral blood, sampled on day 0 of AZD1222 vaccination. Source of these receptors: an adult in good health. The CDR3 runs from the conserved cysteine through the conserved F or W. The D gene is left open where the match is weak. Only some rows state a clone size, as once, few, many or a class for expanded clones.

CDR3 protein: CASSARGYEQYF
CDR3 DNA: TGTGCCAGCAGCGCCCGGGGCTACGAGCAGTACTTC
D gene: .
clone size: once
J gene: TRBJ2-7
V gene: TRBV7-9

CDR3 protein: CASSQLAGGTDTQYF
CDR3 DNA: TGTGCCAGCTCGCAACTAGCGGGGGGAACAGATACGCAGTATTTT
D gene: TRBD2
clone size: .
J gene: TRBJ2-3
V gene: TRBV18

CDR3 protein: CSVGRDIQETQYF
CDR3 DNA: TGCAGCGTTGGCCGGGACATTCAAGAGACCCAGTACTTC
D gene: .
clone size: once
J gene: TRBJ2-5
V gene: TRBV29-1

CDR3 protein: CASRGRIGTYEQYF
CDR3 DNA: TGTGCCAGCAGAGGGCGAATAGGAACCTACGAGCAGTACTTC
D gene: .
clone size: .
J gene: TRBJ2-7
V gene: TRBV2

CDR3 protein: CAWSLGGRQGIDEQYF
CDR3 DNA: TGTGCCTGGAGTCTCGGGGGAAGGCAGGGGATCGACGAGCAGTACTTC
D gene: .
clone size: once
J gene: TRBJ2-7
V gene: TRBV30

CDR3 protein: CASSVLGSGTYNEQFF
CDR3 DNA: TGTGCCAGCAGTGTCCTGGGTAGCGGAACGTACAATGAGCAGTTCTTC
D gene: .
clone size: .
J gene: TRBJ2-1
V gene: TRBV9

CDR3 protein: CASSQGQVEQYF
CDR3 DNA: TGTGCCAGCAGCCAAGGACAGGTCGAGCAGTACTTC
D gene: .
clone size: once
J gene: TRBJ2-7
V gene: TRBV3-1/TRBV3-2

CDR3 protein: CASSISPQGTQPQHF
CDR3 DNA: TGTGCCAGCAGCATCAGTCCACAGGGAACACAGCCCCAGCATTTT
D gene: .
clone size: .
J gene: TRBJ1-5
V gene: TRBV7-8

CDR3 protein: CASFPPHEQYF
CDR3 DNA: TGTGCTAGCTTTCCCCCCCACGAGCAGTACTTC
D gene: .
clone size: .
J gene: TRBJ2-7
V gene: TRBV7-7

CDR3 protein: CASSRFTYEQYF
CDR3 DNA: TGTGCCAGCAGCCGATTTACCTACGAGCAGTACTTC
D gene: .
clone size: once
J gene: TRBJ2-7
V gene: TRBV6-5

CDR3 protein: CASSFRLLPTDTQYF
CDR3 DNA: TGCGCCAGCAGCTTTAGACTCCTCCCCACAGATACGCAGTATTTT
D gene: .
clone size: .
J gene: TRBJ2-3
V gene: TRBV5-1

CDR3 protein: CASGGQGWNNEQFF
CDR3 DNA: TGTGCCAGCGGGGGACAGGGGTGGAACAATGAGCAGTTCTTC
D gene: TRBD1
clone size: few
J gene: TRBJ2-1
V gene: TRBV25-1